The rows below give T cell receptor beta chains drawn from one sample of a study of OX40 agonist ivuxolimab in advanced cancers. Assay: immunoSEQ multiplex PCR; the TCRdb copy retains only in-frame clones and omits some. In the table there are around 56,000 clones, 70% to 90% of which are singletons. The sample consisted of CD4+ or CD8+ T cells sorted from blood, taken in a trial of the OX40 agonist ivuxolimab. The receptors were sampled from an adult with an advanced solid tumor such as melanoma, head and neck, liver or kidney cancer. The CDR3 runs from the conserved cysteine through the conserved F or W. D genes are given only for firm matches. Not all rows give a size; the values are once, few, many and, for expanded clones, a class.

j_gene: TRBJ1-1; v_gene: TRBV28; d_gene: NA; abundance: NA; CDR3nt: TGTGCCAGCAGTTCCCCGTTTTGGGAAGCTTTCTTT; CDR3aa: CASSSPFWEAFF
j_gene: TRBJ1-4; v_gene: TRBV7-7; d_gene: TRBD1; abundance: once; CDR3nt: TGTGCCAGCAGCTTGGGGACAGGGGGCGAACTGTTTTTT; CDR3aa: CASSLGTGGELFF
j_gene: TRBJ1-2; v_gene: TRBV4-1; d_gene: NA; abundance: NA; CDR3nt: TGCGCCAGCAGCCAAGAGCCGGAAAACTATGGCTACACCTTC; CDR3aa: CASSQEPENYGYTF
j_gene: TRBJ2-2; v_gene: TRBV7-9; d_gene: NA; abundance: NA; CDR3nt: TGTGCCAGCAGCTTAAATAGTGCCGGGGAGCTGTTTTTT; CDR3aa: CASSLNSAGELFF
j_gene: TRBJ1-2; v_gene: TRBV7-9; d_gene: NA; abundance: NA; CDR3nt: TGTGCCAGCACCCCGGTCAGGCTGACGAATAACTATGGCTACACCTTC; CDR3aa: CASTPVRLTNNYGYTF
j_gene: TRBJ2-1; v_gene: TRBV5-4; d_gene: NA; abundance: NA; CDR3nt: TGTGCCAGCAGCTTGGCGTTTCCGGGCAATGAGCAGTTCTTC; CDR3aa: CASSLAFPGNEQFF
j_gene: TRBJ2-1; v_gene: TRBV11-2; d_gene: TRBD2; abundance: NA; CDR3nt: TGTGCCAGCAACTTAGATGGGCTAGCGGGAGACTTCAAGGCCGACAATGAGCAGTTCTTC; CDR3aa: CASNLDGLAGDFKADNEQFF
j_gene: TRBJ2-6; v_gene: TRBV27; d_gene: NA; abundance: NA; CDR3nt: TGTGCCAGCAGTTTGGGATGGGGGGATCCCTCTGGGGCCAACGTCCTGACTTTC; CDR3aa: CASSLGWGDPSGANVLTF
j_gene: TRBJ1-1; v_gene: TRBV7-8; d_gene: NA; abundance: NA; CDR3nt: TGTGCCAGCAGCTTAATCGGGGGGAGCACTGAAGCTTTCTTT; CDR3aa: CASSLIGGSTEAFF
j_gene: TRBJ2-2; v_gene: TRBV15; d_gene: NA; abundance: NA; CDR3nt: TGTGCCACCAGCAGAGGATGGGACCCCACCGGGGAGCTGTTTTTT; CDR3aa: CATSRGWDPTGELFF
j_gene: TRBJ2-7; v_gene: TRBV18; d_gene: TRBD1; abundance: NA; CDR3nt: TGTGCCAGCTTTGCCCCAGGGGGCCTGAGCGAGCAGTACTTC; CDR3aa: CASFAPGGLSEQYF
j_gene: TRBJ2-7; v_gene: TRBV11-1; d_gene: NA; abundance: NA; CDR3nt: TGTGCCAGCAGCTTAAGTGCAGGGTACGAGCAGTACTTC; CDR3aa: CASSLSAGYEQYF
j_gene: TRBJ2-5; v_gene: TRBV29-1; d_gene: TRBD2; abundance: NA; CDR3nt: TGCAGCGTTTACAAGCGGGAGGGCTGGGAGACCCAGTACTTC; CDR3aa: CSVYKREGWETQYF
j_gene: TRBJ2-1; v_gene: TRBV2; d_gene: TRBD1; abundance: NA; CDR3nt: TGTGCCAGCAGCGCTGGTAGGACAGGGTTCGATGAGCAGTTCTTC; CDR3aa: CASSAGRTGFDEQFF
j_gene: TRBJ2-3; v_gene: TRBV4-1; d_gene: NA; abundance: NA; CDR3nt: TGCGCCAGCAGCGAAGAACCCACAGGGTTAGCAGATACGCAGTATTTT; CDR3aa: CASSEEPTGLADTQYF
j_gene: TRBJ1-2; v_gene: TRBV25-1; d_gene: NA; abundance: NA; CDR3nt: TGTGCCAGCAGGACAGCGTATGGCTACACCTTC; CDR3aa: CASRTAYGYTF
j_gene: TRBJ1-1; v_gene: TRBV9; d_gene: TRBD1; abundance: NA; CDR3nt: TGTGCCAGCAGCCCAATACAGGGGCTCGACACTGAAGCTTTCTTT; CDR3aa: CASSPIQGLDTEAFF
j_gene: TRBJ1-2; v_gene: TRBV6-5; d_gene: TRBD1; abundance: once; CDR3nt: TGTGCCAGCAGTACACCGGGACAGTCTCTCTATGGCTACACCTTC; CDR3aa: CASSTPGQSLYGYTF
j_gene: TRBJ1-3; v_gene: TRBV13; d_gene: NA; abundance: NA; CDR3nt: TGTGCCAGCAGCTTAGAACGGCATGCCGGAAACACCATATATTTT; CDR3aa: CASSLERHAGNTIYF
j_gene: TRBJ1-1; v_gene: TRBV9; d_gene: TRBD1; abundance: NA; CDR3nt: TGTGCCAGCAGCGTAGATGACAGGGGGAACACTGAAGCTTTCTTT; CDR3aa: CASSVDDRGNTEAFF
j_gene: TRBJ2-3; v_gene: TRBV11-2; d_gene: NA; abundance: NA; CDR3nt: TGTGCCAGCAGCTTGGGTAGCGTGGGCTTGGATACGCAGTATTTT; CDR3aa: CASSLGSVGLDTQYF
j_gene: TRBJ2-2; v_gene: TRBV14; d_gene: TRBD1; abundance: few; CDR3nt: TGTGCCAGCAGCCGGACAGGGGGTCCCACCGGGGAGCTGTTTTTT; CDR3aa: CASSRTGGPTGELFF
j_gene: TRBJ2-1; v_gene: TRBV4-1; d_gene: NA; abundance: once; CDR3nt: TGCGCCAGCAGCCCCCAGGGCGATGAGCAGTTCTTC; CDR3aa: CASSPQGDEQFF